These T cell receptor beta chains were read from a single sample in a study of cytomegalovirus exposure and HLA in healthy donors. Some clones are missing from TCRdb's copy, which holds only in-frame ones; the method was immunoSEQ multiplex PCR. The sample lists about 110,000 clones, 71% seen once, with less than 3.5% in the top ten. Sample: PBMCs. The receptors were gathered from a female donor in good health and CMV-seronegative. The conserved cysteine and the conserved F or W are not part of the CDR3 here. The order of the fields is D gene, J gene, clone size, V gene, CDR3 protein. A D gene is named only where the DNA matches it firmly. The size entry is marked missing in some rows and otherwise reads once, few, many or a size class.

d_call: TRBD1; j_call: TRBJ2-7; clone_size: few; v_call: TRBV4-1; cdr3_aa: ASSRLQGPSYEQY
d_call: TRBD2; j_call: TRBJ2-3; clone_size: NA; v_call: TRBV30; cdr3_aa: AWSPFAGDPDTQY
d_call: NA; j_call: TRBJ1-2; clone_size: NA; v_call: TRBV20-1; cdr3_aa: SARRDGYT
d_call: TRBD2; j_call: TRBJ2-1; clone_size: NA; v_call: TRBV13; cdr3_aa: ASSLVGGSYNEQF
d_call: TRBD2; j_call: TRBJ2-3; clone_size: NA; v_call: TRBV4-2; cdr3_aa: ASSQDLRRASGSQDTQY
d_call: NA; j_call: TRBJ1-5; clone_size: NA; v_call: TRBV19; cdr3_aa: ASSPVARGNQPQH
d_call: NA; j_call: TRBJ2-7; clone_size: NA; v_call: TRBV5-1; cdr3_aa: ASSPITGTSYEQY
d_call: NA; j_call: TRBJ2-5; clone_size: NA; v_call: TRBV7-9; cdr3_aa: ASSGGAPGRETQY
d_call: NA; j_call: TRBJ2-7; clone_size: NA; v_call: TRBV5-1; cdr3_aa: ASSLDRVTDSYEQY
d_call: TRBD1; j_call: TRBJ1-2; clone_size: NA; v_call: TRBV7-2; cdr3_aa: ASSLGQGNGGYT
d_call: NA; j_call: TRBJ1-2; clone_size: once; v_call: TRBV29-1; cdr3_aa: SVEDTGQHGYT
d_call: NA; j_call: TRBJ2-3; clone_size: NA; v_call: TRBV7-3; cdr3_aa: ASSLGAGFTDTQY
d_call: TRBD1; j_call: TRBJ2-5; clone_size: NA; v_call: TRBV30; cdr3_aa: ASRTGGRETQY
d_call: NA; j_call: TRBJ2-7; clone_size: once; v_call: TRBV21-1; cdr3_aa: ASSPLWGGYEQY
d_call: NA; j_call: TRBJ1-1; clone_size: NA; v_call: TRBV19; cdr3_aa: ASSIMRSTEAF
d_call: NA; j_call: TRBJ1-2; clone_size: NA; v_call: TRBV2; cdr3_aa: ASSVDSYGYT
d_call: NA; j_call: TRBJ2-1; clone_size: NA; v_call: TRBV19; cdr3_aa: ASSIAWGGLTEQF
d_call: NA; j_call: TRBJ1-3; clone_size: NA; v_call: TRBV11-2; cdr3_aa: ASSLGGAAGNTIY
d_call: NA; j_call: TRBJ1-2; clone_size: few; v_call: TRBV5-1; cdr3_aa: ASSNSESGNYGYT
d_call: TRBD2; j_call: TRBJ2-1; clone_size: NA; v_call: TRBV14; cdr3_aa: ASSEGLAGGGYEQF